A selection of T cell receptor beta chains follows, all from one sample in a study of beta chain features in type 1 diabetes. Sequencing used immunoSEQ multiplex PCR; TCRdb keeps in-frame clones, though not all of them. The top ten hold roughly 0.015% of the sample, which has a few hundred thousand clones, 13% seen once. Sequencing was performed on naive CD4+ T cells from blood. The receptors were sampled from a woman aged 18-29 years with type 1 diabetes. Each CDR3 is given with its conserved first and last residue. Rows may omit the clone size; those that give it use once, few, many or a size class.

j_call cdr3_length v_call clone_size cdr3_aa
TRBJ2-3 13 TRBV27 few CASSGTGLDTQYF
TRBJ2-7 12 TRBV28 . CASSLFTYEQYF
TRBJ2-3 15 TRBV10-3 . CAIRGDRDLTDTQYF
TRBJ1-3 15 TRBV2 few CASSEDGRSGNTIYF
TRBJ2-5 15 TRBV9 few CASSPRTSTQETQYF
TRBJ2-1 14 TRBV5-1 few CASTLGQAYNEQFF
TRBJ2-1 17 TRBV5-1 . CASSSTGLGGSYNEQFF
TRBJ2-5 14 TRBV19 . CASSTQGARETQYF
TRBJ2-1 13 TRBV11-2 . CASSSDRGYEQFF
TRBJ2-5 16 TRBV19 . CASSIRPRTGEETQYF
TRBJ2-3 15 TRBV7-3 few CASSLQGARTDTQYF
TRBJ1-1 16 TRBV15 . CATSRGRTGRGTEAFF
TRBJ1-1 15 TRBV4-1 . CASSHGQTWNTEAFF
TRBJ2-5 17 TRBV15 . CATSRGVTDLSMETQYF
TRBJ2-6 18 TRBV18 . CASSPSRLGSPGANVLTF
TRBJ2-5 16 TRBV4-1 . CASSPTVLGGKETQYF
TRBJ2-1 15 TRBV18 . CASSPTGGRRNEQFF
TRBJ2-1 15 TRBV7-2 . CASSLVPGQYNEQFF
TRBJ2-1 13 TRBV28 few CASTFVQGVEQFF
TRBJ1-2 18 TRBV28 few CASSLSPLRTVEDYGYTF
TRBJ2-1 15 TRBV5-1 few CASSLREVANNEQFF
TRBJ1-2 15 TRBV10-3 few CAISEGTGPNYGYTF
TRBJ2-2 11 TRBV11-2 few CASSRPGELFF
TRBJ1-2 15 TRBV11-2 . CASSPGELRSDGYTF
TRBJ2-3 12 TRBV11-2 . CASSLSTDTQYF
TRBJ2-5 16 TRBV7-2 few CASSLVPAGGVETQYF
TRBJ2-4 14 TRBV18 . CASSPKDRVDIQYF
TRBJ2-3 15 TRBV4-1 few CASSQVAGDTDTQYF
TRBJ2-1 16 TRBV27 few CASSRGGIQRDNEQFF
TRBJ2-1 17 TRBV7-3 few CASSLGLAGSSYNEQFF
TRBJ2-1 15 TRBV14 . CASSQDWGRAHEQFF
TRBJ1-2 14 TRBV18 . CASSPYREMEGYTF
TRBJ1-2 14 TRBV28 . CASSTGTHGYGYTF
TRBJ2-1 14 TRBV7-9 few CASSQREGYNEQFF
TRBJ1-2 14 TRBV6-6 . CASSYGTENYGYTF
TRBJ2-1 14 TRBV30 few CAWSSLGWAREQFF
TRBJ2-3 15 TRBV10-1 once CASSLGQGRTDTQYF
TRBJ2-2 15 TRBV10-3 . CAIRKGQGGTGELFF
TRBJ1-1 14 TRBV29-1 . CSVAYWGQGYWAFF
TRBJ1-4 15 TRBV9 . CASSVGRTGNEKLFF
TRBJ2-7 13 TRBV18 . CASSESISYEQYF
TRBJ2-3 15 TRBV27 few CASSLGGPTADTQYF
TRBJ2-3 14 TRBV7-8 . CASKLGTATDTQYF
TRBJ2-7 11 TRBV2 few CASSAINEQYF
TRBJ1-1 15 TRBV19 . CASSIRGQGETEAFF
TRBJ2-3 14 TRBV30 few CAWSVRGGSDTQYF
TRBJ2-4 13 TRBV4-1 . CASSLIGENIQYF